The 9 T cell receptor beta chains presented below share a single source sample, sequenced in a study of tissue T cells after allogeneic stem cell transplantation. Assay: immunoSEQ multiplex PCR; the TCRdb copy retains only in-frame clones and omits some. The profile shows 7,000 to 8,500 clones, approximately 55% of them singletons. Described time point: mouse harvest day 7 after allogeneic transplant. Each mouse received 10^7 T-cell-depleted marrow cells plus 10^6 splenic CD5+ T cells by tail vein. The sample comprised lymph node tissue. Source of these receptors: a female BALB/c mouse given C57BL/6 T cells with graft-versus-host disease after an allogeneic hematopoietic cell transplant.

As to this clone: Gene names refer to mouse genes. The observed sequence ends 1 residue before the CDR3 terminus, with the missing tail filled in from the germline J gene. This chain joins TRBV26 and TRBJ2-5, with D perhaps TRBD1 (6 bases). V was clipped by 4 bases and J by 0 bases, with 8 bases between them. Looked up from germline, CDR1 is KGHPV and CDR2 is FQNQEV (reference sequence). The CDR3 spans 14 residues. The CDR3 bases that were read are TGTGCCAGCAGTCCCGACAGGAACCAAGACACCCAGTAC. Its translation is CASSPDRNQDTQY. The full CDR3 is CASSPDRNQDTQYF.

Note on this clone: All gene names here are mouse names. The CDR3 end falls 1 residue outside the read, so it is completed with the germline J gene. The same CDR3 is also encoded by other DNA sequences in this sample. The V call is TRBV26, the J call TRBJ1-1; D perhaps matches TRBD1 (6 bases). Between the trimmed V and J ends, which lost 3 bases and 4 bases, there was a span of 9 bases. This CDR3 comprises 13 residues. CDR1 and CDR2 from the germline V gene are KGHPV and FQNQEV (reference sequence). The sequenced part of the CDR3 DNA is TGTGCCAGCAGTCTAAGGGGGGGCACAGAAGTCTTC. Encoded protein: CASSLRGGTEVF. The entire CDR3 protein is CASSLRGGTEVFF.

This clone was observed a handful of times. Genes and germline are mouse. The sequence runs out 1 residue before the end of the CDR3; the remainder is reconstructed from the germline J gene. The chain joins TRBV26 to TRBJ2-7; D not resolved. The CDR3 is made up of 13 amino acids. Germline CDR1 and CDR2: KGHPV and FQNQEV (reference sequence). V lost 3 bases and J lost 4, with 10 bases in between. CDR3 DNA, as far as it was read: TGTGCCAGCAGTCTCTCGCAACCTTATGAACAGTAC. This translates into CASSLSQPYEQY. The whole CDR3 protein reads CASSLSQPYEQYF.

On this clone: The gene symbols are mouse symbols. The DNA ends 1 residue before the CDR3 does, and the rest of the CDR3 is filled in from the germline J gene. J is TRBJ2-2 and V is TRBV26, with D perhaps TRBD2 (6 bases). The V and J ends lost 4 bases and 0 bases respectively, with 9 bases between them. Looked up from germline, CDR1 is KGHPV and CDR2 is FQNQEV (reference sequence). The CDR3 is made up of 15 amino acids. The sequenced CDR3 bases are TGTGCCAGCAGTCCGGGACTTTCAAACACCGGGCAGCTCTAC. It codes for CASSPGLSNTGQLY. The full CDR3 protein is CASSPGLSNTGQLYF.

Of note for this clone: Gene names denote mouse genes. The CDR3 is cut off 1 residue early in the read; its end comes from the germline J gene. The rearrangement links TRBV13-1 to TRBJ2-7; 9 nucleotides line up with TRBD2. In germline, CDR1 is NSHNY, CDR2 SYGAGN. V trimming: 2 bases; J trimming: 4 bases; junction bases outside the gene matches: 7. This CDR3 contains 15 residues. The part of the CDR3 DNA that was read is TGTGCCAGCAGTGACCCTACTGGGGGGATATATGAACAGTAC. Its translation is CASSDPTGGIYEQY. The full CDR3 sequence reads CASSDPTGGIYEQYF.

Turning to this clone: Gene names follow the mouse nomenclature. The CDR3 goes on 1 residue after the read ends, and that part is filled in from the germline J gene. The chain combines TRBV1 with TRBJ1-1, with D possibly TRBD1 on 6 matching bases. The CDR3 sequence is 15 residues long. Germline loops: CDR1 NSQYPW, CDR2 LRSPGD (reference sequence). V lost 0 bases and J lost 3, with 11 bases in between. The sequenced CDR3 bases are TGCACCTGCAGTGCAGATCGGGCAGGGGACACAGAAGTCTTC. Translated, it gives CTCSADRAGDTEVF. In full, the CDR3 reads CTCSADRAGDTEVFF.

Concerning this clone: Gene names and germline match the mouse. The read terminates 1 residue ahead of where the CDR3 ends, so the germline J gene completes it. V usage is TRBV13-2 and J usage is TRBJ2-5; TRBD1 matches 9 bases. V was pared by 3 bases and J by 4 bases, with 3 bases of the junction left unmatched. The germline gives CDR1 NNHNN, CDR2 SYGAGS (reference sequence). The CDR3 runs 14 residues. The CDR3: CASGARDREDTQYF. The sequenced CDR3 bases are TGTGCCAGCGGTGCCCGGGACAGGGAAGACACCCAGTAC.

With regard to this clone: Gene names are mouse gene names. The read ends 1 residue before the CDR3 terminus; that terminus is restored from the germline J gene. The V and J genes are TRBV5 and TRBJ2-4; tentatively, D is TRBD2 (6 bases). Trimming cost V 1 base and J 5 bases, with 13 bases left between them. Germline lookup yields CDR1 LGHNA and CDR2 YNLKQL (reference sequence). CDR3 length equals 15 residues. The CDR3 loop is CASSQGWGVGNTLYF. Incomplete CDR3 DNA: TGTGCCAGCAGCCAAGGCTGGGGAGTAGGAAACACCTTGTAC.

This clone was seen only a few times. These gene names are mouse names. The read ends 1 residue before the CDR3 terminus; that terminus is restored from the germline J gene. This chain uses TRBV3 with TRBJ2-7; D perhaps matches TRBD1 (6 bases). Trimming left V 0 bases short and J 4 bases short, with 7 bases between. This CDR3 spans 13 amino acids. Germline CDR1 is SNHLY and CDR2 is FYNGKV (reference sequence). The CDR3 loop is CASSLAGQYEQYF. The covered CDR3 bases are TGTGCCAGCAGCTTAGCGGGACAATATGAACAGTAC.